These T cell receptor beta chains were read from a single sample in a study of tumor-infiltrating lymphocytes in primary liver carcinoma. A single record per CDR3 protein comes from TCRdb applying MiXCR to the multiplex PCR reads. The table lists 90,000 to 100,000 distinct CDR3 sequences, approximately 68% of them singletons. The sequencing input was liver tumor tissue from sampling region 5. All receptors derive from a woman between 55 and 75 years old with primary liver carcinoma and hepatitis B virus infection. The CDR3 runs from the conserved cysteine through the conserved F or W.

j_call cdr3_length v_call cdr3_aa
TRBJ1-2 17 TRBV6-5 CAGKTWGSRASGYDYTF
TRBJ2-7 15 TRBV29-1 CSVGIGRHGGKEQYF
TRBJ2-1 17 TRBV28 CASSAVGGSRSYNEQLF
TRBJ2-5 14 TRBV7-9 CASSDSGFGETQYF
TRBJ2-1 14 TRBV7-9 CASSLGSSYNEQFF
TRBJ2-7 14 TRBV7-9 CASTSHRTGVEQYF
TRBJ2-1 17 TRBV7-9 CASSFETGLGTHNEQFF
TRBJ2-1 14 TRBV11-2 CASSFGGVGNKQFF
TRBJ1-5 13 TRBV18 CASSPDRDQPQHF
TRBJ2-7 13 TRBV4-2 CASSPRLLYEQYF
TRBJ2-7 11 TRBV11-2 CASSSAYKQYF
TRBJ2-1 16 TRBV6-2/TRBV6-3 CASSYSIRTTYNEQLF
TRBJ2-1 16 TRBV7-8 CASSLVSREKYNKQFF
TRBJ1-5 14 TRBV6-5 CTSTSRGGNQPQHF
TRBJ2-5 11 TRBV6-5 CASSNTGLRYF